The table lists the clone carrying this TCR beta chain with a few counts. Its antigen is not identified. Unmatched junction bases numbered 7, after V lost 6 bases and J lost 2 bases. CDR3 length equals 15 residues. Germline values: CDR1 ENHRY, CDR2 SYGVKD. The sample is drawn from a study of T cell repertoires in cytomegalovirus infection. Overall study: Public TCR beta signatures were indicative of both CMV infection and a matching HLA type.

Via MiXCR, TCRdb re-called the reads, giving one row per CDR3 protein. The table records around 450,000 distinct CDR3 sequences, approximately 11% of them present only once. Study results and caveats: Cumulative public TCR beta family frequency identified CMV carriers with the relevant HLA. The ex vivo response showed dominance by HLA-C-restricted CMV-specific TCR beta clonotypes.

This chain links TRBV10-3 with TRBJ2-5; 9 bases agree with TRBD2. The sample consisted of PBMCs. The receptor was derived from a human donor in good health (CMV status not recorded). Some clones in this sample may be carry-over from other donors' samples. CDR3 sequence: CAISLSGGDQETQYF. The CDR3 nucleotides read TGTGCCATCAGCCTTAGCGGGGGTGATCAAGAGACCCAGTACTTC.